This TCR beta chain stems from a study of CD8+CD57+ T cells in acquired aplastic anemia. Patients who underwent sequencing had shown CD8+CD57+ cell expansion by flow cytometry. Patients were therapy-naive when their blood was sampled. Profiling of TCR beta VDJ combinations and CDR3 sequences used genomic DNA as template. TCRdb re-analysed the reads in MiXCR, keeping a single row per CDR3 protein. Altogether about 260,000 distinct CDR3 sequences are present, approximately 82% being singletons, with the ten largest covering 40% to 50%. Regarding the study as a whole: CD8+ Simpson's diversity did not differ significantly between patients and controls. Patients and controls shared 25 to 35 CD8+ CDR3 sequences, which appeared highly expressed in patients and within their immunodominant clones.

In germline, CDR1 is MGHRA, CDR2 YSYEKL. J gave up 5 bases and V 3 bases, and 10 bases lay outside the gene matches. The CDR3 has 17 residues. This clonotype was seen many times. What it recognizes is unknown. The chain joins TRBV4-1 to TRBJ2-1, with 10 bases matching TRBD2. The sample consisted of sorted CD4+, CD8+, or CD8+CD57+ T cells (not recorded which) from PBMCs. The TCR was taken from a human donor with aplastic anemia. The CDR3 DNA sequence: TGCGCCAGCAGCCAGAGGCGGCGGACTAGCGGCCACAATGAGCAGTTCTTC. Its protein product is CASSQRRRTSGHNEQFF.